These 13 T cell receptor beta chains originate from one sample sequenced in a study of beta chain features in type 1 diabetes. Reverse transcription of all isolated RNA meant that expressed TCRB transcripts were sequenced. Assay: immunoSEQ multiplex PCR; the TCRdb copy retains only in-frame clones and omits some. The data show approximately 120,000 clones, with 30% to 40% seen just once and about 0.063% held by the top ten. The sequenced sample consisted of stem cell memory CD4+ T cells from blood. The receptors shown here come from a woman under 30 in good health.

This clone was counted a few times. V is TRBV5-4 and J is TRBJ2-1; unclear D gene. The V gene's germline CDR1 is SGHNT and CDR2 YYREEE (reference sequence). Trimming left V 5 bases short and J 4 bases short, with 7 bases between. The CDR3 sequence is 12 residues long. CDR3 in DNA: TGTGCCAGCAGTCTTAGTTACAATGAGCAGTTCTTC. It codes for CASSLSYNEQFF.

The chain carries TRBV29-1 and TRBJ1-1, with a weak D call TRBD1 (6 bases). The CDR3 runs to 13 residues. Trimming stripped 6 bases from V and 7 bases from J, with 18 bases between. Per germline, CDR1 SQVTM and CDR2 ANQGSEA. The CDR3 DNA sequence: TGCAGCGTCACCACCACAGGGCTAGGTGAAGCTTTCTTT. This translates into CSVTTTGLGEAFF.

The genes are TRBV19 and TRBJ2-2, with 8 bases that match TRBD2. The length of the CDR3 is 15 residues. The V segment lost 9 bases and the J segment 1 base; nucleotides outside the gene matches: 7. The germline CDR1 and CDR2 sequences are LNHDA and SQIVND (reference sequence). CDR3 nucleotides: TGTGCCAGCCCGCCGGGGACTAGGAACACCGGGGAGCTGTTTTTT. Protein: CASPPGTRNTGELFF. Filled out from reference TRBV19 and TRBJ2-2, the complete variable domain reads DGGITQSPKYLFRKEGQNVTLSCEQNLNHDAMYWYRQDPGQGLRLIYYSQIVNDFQKGDIAEGYSVSREKKESFPLTVTSAQKNPTAFYLCASPPGTRNTGELFFGEGSRLTVL.

The chain combines TRBV28 with TRBJ1-1; 8 bases fit TRBD1. This CDR3 is 14 amino acids long. After removal of 5 bases from V and 4 bases from J, the junction contained 6 bases not matched to a gene. CDR1 MDHEN and CDR2 SYDVKM come from the germline V gene. The CDR3 DNA follows: TGTGCCAGCAGTCAGGGGGCGCGGGGCACTGAAGCTTTCTTT. It is translated as CASSQGARGTEAFF.

This clone has a handful of counts. This chain uses TRBV18 with TRBJ2-5; D not certain. The CDR3 has 12 amino acids. The V gene lost 2 bases and the J gene lost 8 bases, with 9 bases spanning the gap. Germline values: CDR1 KGHSH, CDR2 LQKENI. The CDR3 coding sequence is TGTGCCAGCTCACCAAAGGAGCAAACCCAGTACTTC. Translation gives CASSPKEQTQYF.

The J gene is TRBJ2-7, the V gene TRBV7-4; 10 nucleotides align to TRBD2. The CDR3 length is 17 residues. J gave up 3 bases and V 1 base, and 9 bases lay outside the gene matches. Germline V gene data show CDR1 as SGHVT and CDR2 as SQSDAQ. CDR3 sequence: CASSLGLGTSEYYEQYF. The CDR3 nucleotides read TGTGCCAGCAGCTTAGGACTTGGGACTAGCGAATACTACGAGCAGTACTTC.

This clone was observed a few times. The CDR3 DNA sequence: TGCGCCAGCAGCCAAGATCCGGCCCGCGGCGGGAGGTATTGGGAGACCCAGTACTTC. Translated, it gives CASSQDPARGGRYWETQYF. The chain couples TRBV4-1 to TRBJ2-5; 8 nucleotides line up with TRBD2. This CDR3 is 19 amino acids long. With 0 bases clipped from V and 5 bases from J, the junction kept 17 bases outside the gene matches. Germline V CDR1 and CDR2: MGHRA, YSYEKL.

This clone was detected only a few times. This chain connects TRBV7-2 to TRBJ2-6; 7 bases fit TRBD1. This CDR3 region has 18 residues. Per the germline V gene, CDR1 is SGHTA and CDR2 is FQGNSA. V shed 3 bases and J 0 bases; nucleotides not matched to a gene: 8. The DNA for the CDR3 is TGTGCCAGCAGCTTCACAGGGGTCGTAGTCTCTGGGGCCAACGTCCTGACTTTC. Translating gives CASSFTGVVVSGANVLTF.

This clone has a handful of counts. The chain carries TRBV7-9 and TRBJ2-1; the match to TRBD2 covers 7 bases. The germline CDR1 and CDR2 sequences are SEHNR and FQNEAQ (reference sequence). The CDR3 contains 14 residues. V shed 5 bases, J shed 8 bases, and the junction held 9 bases outside the gene matches. The CDR3 region is CASSPLTGGHEQFF. In nucleotides, the CDR3 is TGTGCCAGCAGCCCCCTCACGGGGGGACATGAGCAGTTCTTC.

This clone was detected only once. The CDR3 coding sequence is TGCGCCAGCAGCTTAAGGCAGGGGAGCTACGAGCAGTACTTC. This encodes CASSLRQGSYEQYF. J is TRBJ2-7 and V is TRBV5-1; D is possibly TRBD1 (6 bases). The CDR3 sequence is 14 residues long. Germline CDR1 is SGHRS and CDR2 is YFSETQ. Trimming took off 2 bases at V and 3 bases at J, with 12 bases between the two ends.

This clone was detected a few times. J is TRBJ2-1 and V is TRBV28; TRBD2 matches at 8 bases. In germline, CDR1 is MDHEN, CDR2 SYDVKM. The V gene end was trimmed by 10 bases and the J gene end by 4 bases; junction bases not matched to a gene: 12. This CDR3 has 15 amino acids. The CDR3 DNA sequence: TGTGCCACCCATCCCCGGGGACTAGGGTACAATGAGCAGTTCTTC. Residues: CATHPRGLGYNEQFF.

The table lists this clone with a few counts. V and J are TRBV2 and TRBJ1-4; D call uncertain. The germline V and J ends were trimmed by 3 bases and 4 bases, with 6 bases remaining between them. CDR3 length equals 13 residues. Germline values: CDR1 SNHLY, CDR2 FYNNEI. CDR3 in DNA: TGTGCCAGCAGTGACGGTTATAATGAAAAACTGTTTTTT. Its translation is CASSDGYNEKLFF. The entire variable domain, with the rest obtained from reference TRBV2 and TRBJ1-4, is as follows: EPEVTQTPSHQVTQMGQEVILRCVPISNHLYFYWYRQILGQKVEFLVSFYNNEISEKSEIFDDQFSVERPDGSNFTLKIRSTKLEDSAMYFCASSDGYNEKLFFGSGTQLSVL.

The chain links TRBV11-2 to TRBJ2-7; D call uncertain. Per germline, CDR1 SGHAT and CDR2 FQNNGV. The CDR3 is 12 amino acids. Trimming took off 1 base at V and 3 bases at J, with 4 bases between the two ends. This CDR3 is CASSLVNYEQYF. The CDR3 coding sequence is TGTGCCAGCAGCTTAGTTAACTACGAGCAGTACTTC.